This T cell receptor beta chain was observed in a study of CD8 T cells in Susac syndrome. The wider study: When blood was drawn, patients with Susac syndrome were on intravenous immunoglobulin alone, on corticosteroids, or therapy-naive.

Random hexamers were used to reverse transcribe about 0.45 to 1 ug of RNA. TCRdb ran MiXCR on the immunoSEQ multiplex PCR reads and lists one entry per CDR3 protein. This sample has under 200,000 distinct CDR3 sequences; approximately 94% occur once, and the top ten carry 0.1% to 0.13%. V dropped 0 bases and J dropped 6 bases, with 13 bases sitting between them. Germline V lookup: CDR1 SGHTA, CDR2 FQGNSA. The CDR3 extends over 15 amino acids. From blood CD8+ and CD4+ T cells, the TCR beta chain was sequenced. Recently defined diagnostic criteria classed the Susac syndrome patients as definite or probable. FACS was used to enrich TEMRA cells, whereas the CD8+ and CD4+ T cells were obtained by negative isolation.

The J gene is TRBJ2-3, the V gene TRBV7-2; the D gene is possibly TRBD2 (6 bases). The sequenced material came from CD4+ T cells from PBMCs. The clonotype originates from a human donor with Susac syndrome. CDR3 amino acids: CASSLAHGGEDTQYF. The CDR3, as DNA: TGTGCCAGCAGCTTAGCGCACGGGGGTGAGGATACGCAGTATTTT.